This TCR beta chain was captured by sequencing in a study of T cells after yellow fever vaccination. TCRdb recomputed calls from the 5' RACE reads with MiXCR, one row per CDR3 protein. Found here are some 320,000 distinct CDR3 sequences, 7.5% to 9.5% of them singletons; the top ten hold around 3.3%. This clonotype was seen at least ten times. This CDR3 spans 11 amino acids. The ends lost 5 bases at V and 12 bases at J; junction bases unmatched: 4. Germline assignment: CDR1 MNHNY and CDR2 SVGAGI (reference sequence). Material: CD4+ T cells sorted from PBMCs, obtained 5 days after the yellow fever booster vaccination. The rearrangement links TRBV6-6 to TRBJ1-5; 7 bases are a match to TRBD1. This TCR was recovered from a man aged 18 to 35 who received the YFV17D yellow fever vaccine. CDR3 in amino acids: CASSLGQVQHF. The CDR3 DNA follows: TGTGCCAGCAGTCTAGGACAGGTCCAGCATTTT.